Listed below are T cell receptor beta chains from one sample, sequenced in a study of cytomegalovirus exposure and HLA in healthy donors. TCRdb's table, derived via immunoSEQ multiplex PCR, lists solely in-frame clones and lacks some. Of around 160,000 clones listed, roughly four fifths are singletons. The sequenced sample consisted of PBMCs. The receptors were gathered from a man aged 50-59 years in good health and CMV-seropositive. Both conserved end residues are trimmed from each CDR3. A D gene is named only where the DNA matches it firmly.

v_call d_call cdr3_aa
TRBV7-7 TRBD2 ASSPGTSGGAGELF
TRBV5-8 . ASSPNSYGYT
TRBV4-3 TRBD2 ASSQDPSGGDNEQF
TRBV5-1 . ASSLTGGANTGELF
TRBV2 TRBD1 ASSPGQGGGNTIY
TRBV11-3 TRBD2 ASSFGSGRGADTQY
TRBV7-7 . ASSLHQDEKLF
TRBV7-2 TRBD2 ASSLVEGTIEVYEQY
TRBV10-3 . AIGGAAHEPQH
TRBV7-9 TRBD1 ASSFWTGSSADTQY
TRBV7-9 . ASSSAVGALYNQPQH
TRBV5-1 . ASSVTTGTRETQY
TRBV5-8 TRBD1 ASSSAGGAKLNYGYT
TRBV30 . AWSPDSYTGNTIY
TRBV5-1 . ASSLRVDTEAF
TRBV5-8 TRBD2 ASSLGVAGVSVGEQF
TRBV18 TRBD1 ASSPGTGGLLEQY
TRBV7-9 TRBD2 ASSLASGRGDTQY
TRBV4-1 TRBD1 ASSPKPGQSSYEQY
TRBV11-1 TRBD1 ASSPGTGVNGYT
TRBV7-9 TRBD1 ASSVGTGEKETQY
TRBV9 . ASSASGAYNEQF